Each of the 3 T cell receptor beta chains below was sequenced from the same sample in a study of T cell responses to AZD1222 COVID-19 vaccine (dated by TCRdb to about 2021). Preparation of the library involved the immunoSEQ multiplex PCR assay. What TCRdb holds here is the immuneACCESS table cut down to in-frame rearrangements. Part of the clones is not present; checked against another copy, under half of the missing clones reflect an unresolved V gene, and the others are unexplained. The sample includes about 130,000 clones, with approximately 84% observed a single time. Approximately 4% of the sample lies in the top ten. Taken with the paper, the label for time point translates to: baseline before first vaccination. This specimen consisted of peripheral blood, obtained on day 0 of AZD1222 vaccination. Receptors originate from an adult in good health.

The gene calls are TRBV18 and TRBJ2-5; unclear D gene. CDR1 and CDR2 (germline): KGHSH, LQKENI. This CDR3 is built from 13 residues. The V and J ends lost 2 bases and 4 bases respectively, with 8 bases between them. The CDR3 sequence: CASSPMYPETQYF. In DNA form, the CDR3 reads TGTGCCAGCTCACCAATGTATCCAGAGACCCAGTACTTC.

The chain combines TRBV18 with TRBJ2-7; D is unclear. CDR1 and CDR2 from the germline V gene are KGHSH and LQKENI. V lost 3 bases and J lost 3, with 6 bases in between. The CDR3 runs 12 residues. This CDR3 is CASSPENYEQYF. For the CDR3, the DNA is TGTGCCAGCTCACCGGAGAACTACGAGCAGTACTTC.

This clone was seen only once. The V gene is TRBV5-4, the J gene TRBJ1-2, with D uncertain. Germline values: CDR1 SGHNT, CDR2 YYREEE (reference sequence). The V end lost 0 bases, the J end lost 6 bases, and 15 bases lay between the germline ends. The CDR3 contains 15 residues. In DNA form, the CDR3 reads TGTGCCAGCAGCTTGGTCGGCACCCAGGCCCATGGCTACACCTTC. As protein: CASSLVGTQAHGYTF.